One and the same sample provided the 21 T cell receptor beta chains below, sequenced in a study of blood T cell repertoires in COVID-19. TCRdb keeps only in-frame clones here, not all; method: immunoSEQ multiplex PCR. Here the sample spans a few hundred thousand clones, around 87% being singletons. The sample consisted of peripheral blood. The origin of the receptors is a woman between 50 and 59 years old who had recovered from COVID-19.

The rearrangement uses TRBV7-8 and TRBJ2-3; 10 bases match TRBD2. Trimming cost V 5 bases and J 0 bases; bases outside gene matches: 8. The germline CDR1 and CDR2 sequences are SGHVS and FQNEAQ. This CDR3 comprises 17 residues. The CDR3 spells CASSQRTSGTSTDTQYF. CDR3 DNA: TGTGCCAGCAGCCAGAGGACTAGCGGCACTAGCACAGATACGCAGTATTTT.

The chain links TRBV3-1 (or the pseudogene TRBV3-2) to TRBJ2-1; 9 nucleotides match TRBD2. J was trimmed by 7 bases and V by 8 bases; bases with no gene match: 6. Germline CDR1 reads LGHDT; CDR2 reads YNNKEL (reference sequence). CDR3 size: 13 residues. In DNA form, the CDR3 reads TGTGCCAGCTGTAGCGGGAGCTGGAATGAGCAGTTCTTC. Protein: CASCSGSWNEQFF.

This clone appeared a few times. A much larger clone lies a single base off, so this may be a read error. Different DNA sequences within this sample yield the same CDR3. V usage is TRBV7-2 and J usage is TRBJ2-7; TRBD1 agrees at 7 bases. This CDR3 is built from 14 residues. CDR1 SGHTA and CDR2 FQGNSA come from the germline V gene. V lost 5 bases to trimming and J lost 0 bases; unmatched junction nucleotides: 4. For the CDR3, the DNA is TGTGCCAGCAGCCCCCGGGACAGCTCCTACGAGCAGTACTTC. The encoded protein is CASSPRDSSYEQYF.

J is TRBJ1-2 and V is TRBV19, with D possibly being TRBD1 (5 bases). The length of the CDR3 is 12 residues. V lost 5 bases and J 11 bases, leaving 15 bases between the germline ends. Germline CDR1 LNHDA, CDR2 SQIVND (reference sequence). The CDR3 coding sequence is TGTGCCAGTAGTGACAGCCAAGGGCCTTACACCTTC. It codes for CASSDSQGPYTF.

The rearrangement links TRBV28 to TRBJ1-5; D is possibly TRBD1 (5 bases). The CDR3 is 15 amino acids. Trimming left V 6 bases short and J 7 bases short, with 19 bases between. Germline assignment: CDR1 MDHEN and CDR2 SYDVKM. The CDR3 DNA reads TGTGCCAGCAGCCCGAGGGGAGGGAAACTCCAGCCCCAGCATTTT. Its protein product is CASSPRGGKLQPQHF. Full variable domain (missing parts from reference TRBV28 and TRBJ1-5): DVKVTQSSRYLVKRTGEKVFLECVQDMDHENMFWYRQDPGLGLRLIYFSYDVKMKEKGDIPEGYSVSREKKERFSLILESASTNQTSMYLCASSPRGGKLQPQHFGDGTRLSIL.

Here the CDR3 reads CASSWGLSTDTQYF. The CDR3 DNA is TGCGCCAGCAGCTGGGGACTAAGCACAGATACGCAGTATTTT. The chain is built from TRBV10-2 and TRBJ2-3; TRBD2 aligns across 7 bases. The CDR3 extends over 14 amino acids. V gave up 6 bases and J gave up 0 bases; unmatched junction bases: 3. CDR1 and CDR2 (germline): WSHSY, SAAADI.

This clone has only one observation. This chain uses TRBV9 with TRBJ2-1; 11 bases agree with TRBD1. Trimming removed 0 bases from V and 6 bases from J; junction bases left unmatched: 5. CDR1 and CDR2 from the germline V gene are SGDLS and YYNGEE. There are 16 residues in the CDR3. This chain's CDR3 is CASSVASGQGANEQFF. The CDR3 DNA is TGTGCCAGCAGCGTAGCTTCTGGACAGGGGGCCAATGAGCAGTTCTTC. The variable domain in full, completed from reference TRBV9 and TRBJ2-1, reads DSGVTQTPKHLITATGQRVTLRCSPRSGDLSVYWYQQSLDQGLQFLIQYYNGEERAKGNILERFSAQQFPDLHSELNLSSLELGDSALYFCASSVASGQGANEQFFGPGTRLTVL.

The V and J genes are TRBV3-1 (or the pseudogene TRBV3-2) and TRBJ1-5; D not resolved. The V end was cut by 1 base, the J end by 6 bases, with 4 bases between. The CDR3 extends over 12 amino acids. The germline gives CDR1 LGHDT, CDR2 YNNKEL (reference sequence). This chain's CDR3 is CASSQVGQPQHF. The CDR3 bases are TGTGCCAGCAGCCAAGTCGGTCAGCCCCAGCATTTT.

This chain uses TRBV7-6 with TRBJ2-2, with D possibly matching TRBD2 (5 bases). This CDR3 region has 16 residues. CDR1 and CDR2 (germline): SGHVS, FNYEAQ. Between the trimmed V and J ends, which lost 5 bases and 2 bases, there was a span of 15 bases. CDR3 nucleotide sequence: TGTGCCAGCAGCCCTCCAGGACTCACTAACACCGGGGAGCTGTTTTTT. As protein: CASSPPGLTNTGELFF. Combining the CDR3 with reference TRBV7-6 and TRBJ2-2 gives the whole variable domain GAGVSQSPRYKVTKRGQDVALRCDPISGHVSLYWYRQALGQGPEFLTYFNYEAQQDKSGLPNDRFSAERPEGSISTLTIQRTEQRDSAMYRCASSPPGLTNTGELFFGEGSRLTVL.

The chain couples TRBV5-1 to TRBJ1-2; possibly TRBD1 for D (5 bases). This CDR3 has 13 amino acids. CDR1 and CDR2 (germline): SGHRS, YFSETQ. V shed 2 bases and J shed 5 bases, with 10 bases lying between them. The chain's CDR3 is CASSFEGDYGYTF. CDR3 DNA: TGCGCCAGCAGCTTTGAAGGGGATTATGGCTACACCTTC.

This chain uses TRBV6-2 or TRBV6-3 with TRBJ1-1; tentative D call: TRBD1 (6 bases). Germline assignment: CDR1 MNHEY and CDR2 SVGEGT. The V and J ends lost 0 bases and 7 bases respectively, with 9 bases between them. CDR3 length equals 13 residues. Here the CDR3 reads CASSYSGGVEAFF. CDR3 nucleotides: TGTGCCAGCAGTTACTCAGGGGGTGTTGAAGCTTTCTTT.

The V call is TRBV6-5, the J call TRBJ2-3, with 8 bases lining up with TRBD2. V dropped 2 bases and J dropped 4; count of bases not matched to a gene: 5. This CDR3 region has 15 residues. Germline values: CDR1 MNHEY, CDR2 SVGAGI. CDR3 region: CASSYTGGPADTQYF. The DNA of the CDR3 is TGTGCCAGCAGTTACACGGGAGGGCCAGCAGATACGCAGTATTTT.

The chain uses TRBV30 and TRBJ1-2; D uncertain. This CDR3 region has 11 residues. The germline V and J ends were trimmed by 2 bases and 13 bases, with 14 bases remaining between them. Germline V gives CDR1 GTSNPN, CDR2 SVGIG (reference sequence). CDR3 DNA: TGTGCCTGGAGTCCCGGGTCAAGCTGCACCTTC. Protein: CAWSPGSSCTF.

The chain couples TRBV28 to TRBJ2-5, with 9 bases fitting TRBD1. With V trimmed by 11 bases and J by 4 bases, 5 bases remained unmatched. The CDR3 spans 12 residues. Germline V gives CDR1 MDHEN, CDR2 SYDVKM. CDR3 nucleotides: TGTGCCTCGAACAGGGGGCGAGAGACCCAGTACTTC. Translated, it gives CASNRGRETQYF.

The table lists this clone with a count of one. Here the CDR3 reads CASHRDRDFAEQFF. CDR3 nucleotide sequence: TGTGCCTCCCACCGGGACAGGGACTTCGCTGAGCAGTTCTTC. The V call is TRBV19, the J call TRBJ2-1, with TRBD1 matching over 9 bases. CDR1 is LNHDA, CDR2 SQIVND, per germline (reference sequence). V dropped 11 bases and J dropped 9; count of bases not matched to a gene: 14. The CDR3 spans 14 residues.

V gene TRBV7-2 combines with J gene TRBJ2-1, with 14 nucleotides matching TRBD2. Germline trimming cut 4 bases from V and 9 bases from J; bases unmatched to any gene: 11. The CDR3 contains 17 residues. The germline gives CDR1 SGHTA, CDR2 FQGNSA. CDR3 residues: CASSSSSGTSGSGEQFF. DNA for the CDR3: TGTGCCAGCAGCTCCTCATCCGGGACTAGCGGGAGTGGTGAGCAGTTCTTC.

Comments on this clone: The sample carries other DNA sequences with the same CDR3. The CDR3, as DNA: TGTGCCAGCAGCCAAGGAGGTCAGCCCCAGCATTTT. This encodes CASSQGGQPQHF. The rearrangement links TRBV3-1 (or the pseudogene TRBV3-2) to TRBJ1-5; D is uncertain. CDR3 length equals 12 residues. V was clipped by 1 base and J by 6 bases, with 4 bases between them. In germline, CDR1 is LGHDT, CDR2 YNNKEL (reference sequence).

In regard to this clone: This same CDR3 is encoded by further DNA sequences in the sample. The chain joins TRBV15 to TRBJ1-3; tentative D call: TRBD1 (6 bases). Germline V gene lookup returns CDR1 LNHNV and CDR2 YYDKDF (reference sequence). The V end lost 0 bases, the J end lost 1 base, and 7 bases lay between the germline ends. The CDR3 totals 15 residues. The CDR3 nucleotides read TGTGCCACCAGCAGAGATAGGGGGTCTGGAAACACCATATATTTT. Amino acids: CATSRDRGSGNTIYF.

This clone has just a few counts. The V call is TRBV7-2, the J call TRBJ1-5; D may be TRBD1 (6 bases). Germline CDR1 is SGHTA and CDR2 is FQGNSA. The CDR3 sequence is 15 residues long. Between the trimmed V and J ends, which lost 5 bases and 7 bases, there was a span of 18 bases. CDR3 in DNA: TGTGCCAGCAGCACACCCGGGACAATAGACCAGCCCCAGCATTTT. It encodes CASSTPGTIDQPQHF. Complete variable domain (other parts from reference TRBV7-2 and TRBJ1-5): GAGVSQSPSNKVTEKGKDVELRCDPISGHTALYWYRQSLGQGLEFLIYFQGNSAPDKSGLPSDRFSAERTGGSVSTLTIQRTQQEDSAVYLCASSTPGTIDQPQHFGDGTRLSIL.

CDR3: CASSSTSGTEAFF. As DNA, the CDR3 is TGTGCCAGCAGCTCGACCTCGGGAACTGAAGCTTTCTTT. The chain recombines TRBV7-2 with TRBJ1-1; no clear D. The CDR3 length is 13 residues. V lost 4 bases and J lost 5, with 11 bases in between. Germline values: CDR1 SGHTA, CDR2 FQGNSA. The full variable domain, completed using reference TRBV7-2 and TRBJ1-1, is GAGVSQSPSNKVTEKGKDVELRCDPISGHTALYWYRQSLGQGLEFLIYFQGNSAPDKSGLPSDRFSAERTGGSVSTLTIQRTQQEDSAVYLCASSSTSGTEAFFGQGTRLTVV.

This rearrangement joins TRBV6-5 to TRBJ2-7, with 9 nucleotides matching TRBD1. Germline V gene sequence: CDR1 MNHEY, CDR2 SVGAGI. CDR3 length: 15 amino acids. The V and J ends lost 2 bases and 0 bases, in that order; junction bases with no gene match: 2. The DNA for the CDR3 is TGTGCCAGCAGTTACCCGGGACAGGGCTCCTACGAGCAGTACTTC. This sequence encodes CASSYPGQGSYEQYF.